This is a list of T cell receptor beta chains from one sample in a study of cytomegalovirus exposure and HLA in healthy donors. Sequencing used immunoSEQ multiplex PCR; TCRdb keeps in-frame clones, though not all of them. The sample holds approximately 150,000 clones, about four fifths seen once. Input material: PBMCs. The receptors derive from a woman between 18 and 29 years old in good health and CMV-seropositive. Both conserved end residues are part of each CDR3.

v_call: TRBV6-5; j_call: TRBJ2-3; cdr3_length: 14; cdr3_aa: CASKGATSTDTQYF
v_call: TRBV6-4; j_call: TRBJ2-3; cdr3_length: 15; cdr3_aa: CASSDTSGGADTQYF
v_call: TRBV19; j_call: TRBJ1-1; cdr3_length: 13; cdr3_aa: CASSASGDTEAFF
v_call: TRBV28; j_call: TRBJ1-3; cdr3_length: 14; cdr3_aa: CASSRRWSGNTIYF
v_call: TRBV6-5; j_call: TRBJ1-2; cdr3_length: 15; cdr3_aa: CASSSRRTGFGGYTF
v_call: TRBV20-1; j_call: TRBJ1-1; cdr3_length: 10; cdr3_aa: CSASTGEAFF
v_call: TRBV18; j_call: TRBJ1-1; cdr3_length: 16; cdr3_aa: CASSPELGQGNTEAFF
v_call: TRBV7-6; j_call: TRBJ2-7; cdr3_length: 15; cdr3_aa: CASSLDVPGTSEQYF
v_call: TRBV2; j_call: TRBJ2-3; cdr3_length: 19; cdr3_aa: CASSEGATGGISGTDTQYF
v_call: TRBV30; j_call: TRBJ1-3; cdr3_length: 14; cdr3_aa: CAWNLAGGPRGIYF
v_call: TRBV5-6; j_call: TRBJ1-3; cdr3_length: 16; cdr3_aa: CASSWGTGGIGNTIYF
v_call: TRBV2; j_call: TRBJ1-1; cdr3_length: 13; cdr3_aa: CASSRDWGTEAFF
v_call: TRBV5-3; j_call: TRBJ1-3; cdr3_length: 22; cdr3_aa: CARSSGLPGRSITKKPGNTIYF
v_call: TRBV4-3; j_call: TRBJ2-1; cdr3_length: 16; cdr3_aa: CASSQDGLAGGNEQFF
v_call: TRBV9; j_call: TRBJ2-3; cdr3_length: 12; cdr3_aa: CASSPNTDTQYF
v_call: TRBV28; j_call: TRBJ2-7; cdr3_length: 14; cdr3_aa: CASSLTSGTYEQYF
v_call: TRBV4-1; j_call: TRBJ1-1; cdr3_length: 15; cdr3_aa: CASSQEDRGGTEAFF
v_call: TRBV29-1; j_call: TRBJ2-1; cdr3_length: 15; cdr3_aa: CSVDSTSGEYNEQFF
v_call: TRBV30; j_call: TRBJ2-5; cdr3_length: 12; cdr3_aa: CAWSVGGLAWYF
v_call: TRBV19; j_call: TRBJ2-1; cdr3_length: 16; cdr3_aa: CASSFPRRGDYNEQFF
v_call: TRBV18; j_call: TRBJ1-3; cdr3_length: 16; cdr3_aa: CASSLLDNNSGNTIYF
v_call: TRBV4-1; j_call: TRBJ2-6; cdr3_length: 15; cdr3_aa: CASTPGRSGANVLTF
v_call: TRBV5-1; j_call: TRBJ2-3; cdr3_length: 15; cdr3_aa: CASSLFAGDTDTQYF
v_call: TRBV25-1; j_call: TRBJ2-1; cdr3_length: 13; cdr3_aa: CASRSGDSREQFF
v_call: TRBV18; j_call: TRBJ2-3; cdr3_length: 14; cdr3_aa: CASSPASGTDTQYF
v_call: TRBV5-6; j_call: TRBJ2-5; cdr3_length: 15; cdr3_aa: CASSLASGGTKTQYF
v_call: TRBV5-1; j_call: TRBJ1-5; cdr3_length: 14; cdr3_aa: CASSLDGGNQPQHF
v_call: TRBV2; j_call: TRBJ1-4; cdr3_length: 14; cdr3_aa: CASRRGQGTEKLFF
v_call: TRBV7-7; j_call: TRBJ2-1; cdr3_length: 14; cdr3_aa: CASSPLEFANEQFF
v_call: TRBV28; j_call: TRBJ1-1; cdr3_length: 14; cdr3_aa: CASSFGEVHTEAFF
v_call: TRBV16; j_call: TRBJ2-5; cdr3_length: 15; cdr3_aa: CASSWGDSLQETQYF
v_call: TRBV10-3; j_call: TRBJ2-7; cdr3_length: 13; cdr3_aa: CAISEGRGNEQYF
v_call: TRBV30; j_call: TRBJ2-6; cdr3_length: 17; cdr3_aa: CAWSGNREESGANVLTF
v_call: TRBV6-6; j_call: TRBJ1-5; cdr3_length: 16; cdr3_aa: CASSYSQDYSNQPQHF
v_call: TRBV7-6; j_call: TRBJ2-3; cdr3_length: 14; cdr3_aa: CASSLGTGGDTQYF
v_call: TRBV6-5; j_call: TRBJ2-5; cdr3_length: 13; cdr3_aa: CASSRGEQETQYF
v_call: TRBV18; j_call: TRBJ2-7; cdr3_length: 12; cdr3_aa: CASSSTEGEQYF
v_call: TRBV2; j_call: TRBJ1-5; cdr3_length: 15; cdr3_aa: CASQSDGGRNQPQHF
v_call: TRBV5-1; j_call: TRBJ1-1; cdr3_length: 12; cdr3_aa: CASSFSGPEAFF